This TCR beta chain was found in a study of human T cells and chemical hapten exposure. Whole-study results and caveats: DPC sensitization left the count of TCRs above 1 in 1000 unchanged.

Unfractionated whole blood was the source of the extracted total RNA. The CDR3 contains 13 residues. Germline V lookup: CDR1 SGHVS, CDR2 FNYEAQ. Trimming pared 5 bases from V and 11 bases from J, leaving 18 bases between. Via MiXCR, TCRdb re-called the 5' RACE reads, giving one row per CDR3 protein. The sample shows 95,000 to 120,000 distinct CDR3 sequences, 15% to 20% of them seen only once. Concerning this clonotype itself: Its specificity is unknown.

This TCR came from a human donor in good health. This rearrangement joins TRBV7-6 to TRBJ1-1; D perhaps matches TRBD1 (6 bases). The CDR3 here is CASSAQRGTPAFF. Here the CDR3 DNA reads TGTGCCAGCAGCGCACAGAGGGGGACACCGGCTTTCTTT.